One sample yielded the 7 T cell receptor beta chains listed below, sequenced in a study of control samples from healthy donors and cancer patients. Sequencing used immunoSEQ multiplex PCR; TCRdb keeps in-frame clones, though not all of them. The repertoire holds fewer than 85,000 clones, approximately 94% seen once, with around 2.8% in the top ten. Material for sequencing was blood. The source is a woman in her 30s in good health.

The rearrangement links TRBV9 to TRBJ1-1, with no clear D. Deletions cut 4 bases from V and 0 bases from J, with 10 bases between. This CDR3 has 14 residues. Germline loops: CDR1 SGDLS, CDR2 YYNGEE. CDR3 protein: CASSPPTMNTEAFF. The CDR3 DNA reads as TGTGCCAGCAGCCCCCCCACGATGAACACTGAAGCTTTCTTT.

V gene TRBV10-3 combines with J gene TRBJ1-1, with a possible D match to TRBD1 (6 bases). The CDR3 length is 14 residues. The germline gives CDR1 ENHRY, CDR2 SYGVKD. Trimming shortened V by 7 bases and J by 1 base, and 13 bases separated the two germline ends. CDR3 loop: CAITPRGANTEAFF. As DNA, the CDR3 is TGTGCCATCACCCCAAGGGGGGCGAACACTGAAGCTTTCTTT.

This clone was observed once. V usage is TRBV5-4 and J usage is TRBJ1-2, with D uncertain. Germline CDR1 is SGHNT and CDR2 is YYREEE (reference sequence). The V end lost 0 bases, the J end lost 7 bases, and 7 bases lay between the germline ends. CDR3 length equals 12 residues. CDR3 in amino acids: CASSLEARGYTF. In nucleotides, the CDR3 is TGTGCCAGCAGCTTGGAGGCCCGTGGCTACACCTTC.

The gene calls are TRBV4-2 and TRBJ1-3, with D perhaps matching TRBD1 (6 bases). Deletions cut 3 bases from V and 6 bases from J, with 12 bases between. This CDR3 is 14 amino acids long. Germline-derived CDR1 and CDR2 are LGHNA and YNFKEQ. The CDR3 bases are TGTGCCAGCAGCCAGTCAGGGGTTGAAAACACCATATATTTT. Translating gives CASSQSGVENTIYF.

The rearrangement joins TRBV12-3 or TRBV12-4 to TRBJ2-2; D unresolved. The length of the CDR3 is 11 residues. Between the trimmed V and J ends, which lost 3 bases and 7 bases, there was a span of 3 bases. The CDR3 sequence is CASSFYGELFF. In DNA form, the CDR3 reads TGTGCCAGCAGTTTTTACGGGGAGCTGTTTTTT.

This chain uses TRBV7-8 with TRBJ1-4; TRBD1 agrees at 7 bases. The ends lost 6 bases at V and 3 bases at J; junction bases unmatched: 10. This CDR3 has 16 residues. CDR1 and CDR2 (germline): SGHVS, FQNEAQ. CDR3 loop: CASREDRPRANEKLFF. CDR3 coding DNA: TGTGCCAGCAGGGAGGACAGGCCGCGGGCTAATGAAAAACTGTTTTTT.

The J gene is TRBJ2-5, the V gene TRBV5-4; TRBD2 is a possible D gene (5 bases). Trimming cost V 4 bases and J 4 bases, with 17 bases left between them. Germline CDR1 reads SGHNT; CDR2 reads YYREEE (reference sequence). CDR3 length equals 15 residues. This CDR3 reads CASSGFGEGRETQYF. CDR3 sequence (DNA): TGTGCCAGCAGCGGCTTCGGGGAAGGGAGAGAGACCCAGTACTTC.